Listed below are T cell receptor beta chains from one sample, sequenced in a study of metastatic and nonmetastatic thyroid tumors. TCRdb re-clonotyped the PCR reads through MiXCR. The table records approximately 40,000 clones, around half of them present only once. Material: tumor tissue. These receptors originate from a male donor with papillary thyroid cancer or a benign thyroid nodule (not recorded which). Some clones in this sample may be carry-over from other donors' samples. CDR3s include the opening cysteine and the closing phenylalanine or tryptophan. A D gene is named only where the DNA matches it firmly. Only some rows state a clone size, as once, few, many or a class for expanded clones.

cdr3_nt: TGTGCCAGTACCCACACACAGGGTCGCACTGAAGCTTTCTTT
cdr3_aa: CASTHTQGRTEAFF
j_call: TRBJ1-1
d_call: .
clone_size: few
v_call: TRBV19

cdr3_nt: TGTGCCAGCAGCCAGCATAGGGACAACGGGAGCTACACCTTC
cdr3_aa: CASSQHRDNGSYTF
j_call: TRBJ1-2
d_call: .
clone_size: .
v_call: TRBV11-2

cdr3_nt: TGCAGTGTACCCGACAAGGGGAGCAATCAGCCCCAGCATTTT
cdr3_aa: CSVPDKGSNQPQHF
j_call: TRBJ1-5
d_call: .
clone_size: .
v_call: TRBV20-1

cdr3_nt: TGTGCCAGTAGGGCGACGGGCTCTGGGGCCAACGTCCTGACTTTC
cdr3_aa: CASRATGSGANVLTF
j_call: TRBJ2-6
d_call: .
clone_size: few
v_call: TRBV19

cdr3_nt: TGCGCCAGCAGCCAAGGGAGGGCAGCCTCCTACGAGCAGTACTTC
cdr3_aa: CASSQGRAASYEQYF
j_call: TRBJ2-7
d_call: .
clone_size: .
v_call: TRBV4-1

cdr3_nt: TGCAGTGCTATGGCCCCGGGACGGAGATACGAGCAGTACTTC
cdr3_aa: CSAMAPGRRYEQYF
j_call: TRBJ2-7
d_call: .
clone_size: .
v_call: TRBV20-1

cdr3_nt: TGTGCAGAAGGCGACAGCTCCTACGAGCAGTACTTC
cdr3_aa: CAEGDSSYEQYF
j_call: TRBJ2-7
d_call: .
clone_size: few
v_call: TRBV7-2

cdr3_nt: TGTGCCAGCAGCGTAAGGACTAGCGACACAGATACGCAGTATTTT
cdr3_aa: CASSVRTSDTDTQYF
j_call: TRBJ2-3
d_call: TRBD2
clone_size: few
v_call: TRBV9

cdr3_nt: TGTGCCAGCAGTACCACCCAGGGGTATGGCTACACCTTC
cdr3_aa: CASSTTQGYGYTF
j_call: TRBJ1-2
d_call: .
clone_size: .
v_call: TRBV28

cdr3_nt: TGTGCCAGCCTCAGGGGCAACACCGGGGAGCTGTTTTTT
cdr3_aa: CASLRGNTGELFF
j_call: TRBJ2-2
d_call: .
clone_size: .
v_call: TRBV11-2

cdr3_nt: TGCGCCAGCAGCTTGGTGGCAGCCCCCCCCTACGAGCAGTACTTC
cdr3_aa: CASSLVAAPPYEQYF
j_call: TRBJ2-7
d_call: .
clone_size: .
v_call: TRBV5-1

cdr3_nt: TGTGCCTGGAGTGTAGTGCCATCCGTGCAGTACTTC
cdr3_aa: CAWSVVPSVQYF
j_call: TRBJ2-7
d_call: .
clone_size: .
v_call: TRBV30

cdr3_nt: TGTGCCAGCAGTTTCAGACTAGCGGGAGTCTTTGAGCAGTACTTC
cdr3_aa: CASSFRLAGVFEQYF
j_call: TRBJ2-7
d_call: TRBD2
clone_size: .
v_call: TRBV27

cdr3_nt: TGTGCCAGCAGCCTCCTAGCGGTCTACAATGAGCAGTTCTTC
cdr3_aa: CASSLLAVYNEQFF
j_call: TRBJ2-1
d_call: TRBD2
clone_size: .
v_call: TRBV11-2

cdr3_nt: TGTGCCAGCACCGACCTACCTTCTGGAAACACCATATATTTT
cdr3_aa: CASTDLPSGNTIYF
j_call: TRBJ1-3
d_call: .
clone_size: medium-sized
v_call: TRBV9

cdr3_nt: TGTGCCAGCAGTGAATCAGTTGGGGGTCCAGGGCCCTACGAGCATTACTTC
cdr3_aa: CASSESVGGPGPYEHYF
j_call: TRBJ2-7
d_call: .
clone_size: .
v_call: TRBV6-1

cdr3_nt: TGTGCCAGTAGTATTGGCGCAGCGAAAGATACGCAGTATTTT
cdr3_aa: CASSIGAAKDTQYF
j_call: TRBJ2-3
d_call: .
clone_size: .
v_call: TRBV19

cdr3_nt: TGTGCCAGCAGCTTAGTCCCAGGGGGGTGGCCCCCGCAACCCTACGAGCAGTACTTC
cdr3_aa: CASSLVPGGWPPQPYEQYF
j_call: TRBJ2-7
d_call: .
clone_size: .
v_call: TRBV7-6

cdr3_nt: TGTGCCAGCATAGTAGGCGGGGGGGCTAGAGATACGCAGTATTTT
cdr3_aa: CASIVGGGARDTQYF
j_call: TRBJ2-3
d_call: TRBD2
clone_size: .
v_call: TRBV6-1

cdr3_nt: TGCAGTGCTAGAGATATTAGCTCTGGGGCCAACGTCCTGACTTTC
cdr3_aa: CSARDISSGANVLTF
j_call: TRBJ2-6
d_call: .
clone_size: .
v_call: TRBV20-1

cdr3_nt: TGTGCCAGCAGTTTAGCGGGAGAGGCAGATACGCAGTATTTT
cdr3_aa: CASSLAGEADTQYF
j_call: TRBJ2-3
d_call: TRBD2
clone_size: few
v_call: TRBV6-2/TRBV6-3

cdr3_nt: TGTGCCACCAGCAGAGATCGACAGGGAGTTGTTTCGCAGTACTTC
cdr3_aa: CATSRDRQGVVSQYF
j_call: TRBJ2-7
d_call: TRBD1
clone_size: few
v_call: TRBV15

cdr3_nt: TGTGCCAGCAGTTTGGGCCCGAGGAAAGCTTTCTTT
cdr3_aa: CASSLGPRKAFF
j_call: TRBJ1-1
d_call: .
clone_size: few
v_call: TRBV28

cdr3_nt: TGTGCCAGCAGCCCGGGACTAGCGTTCTTATGGGAGCAGTTCTTC
cdr3_aa: CASSPGLAFLWEQFF
j_call: TRBJ2-1
d_call: TRBD2
clone_size: .
v_call: TRBV6-1

cdr3_nt: TGCGCCAGCAGCTTCCCCGGGGGCACTGAAGCTTTCTTT
cdr3_aa: CASSFPGGTEAFF
j_call: TRBJ1-1
d_call: .
clone_size: .
v_call: TRBV5-1

cdr3_nt: TGTGCCAGCAGCTTACAGCAGAACACTGAAGCTTTCTTT
cdr3_aa: CASSLQQNTEAFF
j_call: TRBJ1-1
d_call: .
clone_size: once
v_call: TRBV7-2

cdr3_nt: TGTGCCAGTAGTATAGAAGAGGGGAATGAGCAGTTCTTC
cdr3_aa: CASSIEEGNEQFF
j_call: TRBJ2-1
d_call: .
clone_size: .
v_call: TRBV19

cdr3_nt: TGTGCCAGCAGGGATAGAAATCAGCCCCAGCATTTT
cdr3_aa: CASRDRNQPQHF
j_call: TRBJ1-5
d_call: .
clone_size: few
v_call: TRBV27

cdr3_nt: TGCGCCAGCAGCGGAGGGGCCAATGAGCAGTTCTTC
cdr3_aa: CASSGGANEQFF
j_call: TRBJ2-1
d_call: .
clone_size: .
v_call: TRBV4-1

cdr3_nt: TGTGCCAGTAGTATGCTTACTTTCGGGGGTTCCTACAATGAGCAGTTCTTC
cdr3_aa: CASSMLTFGGSYNEQFF
j_call: TRBJ2-1
d_call: .
clone_size: .
v_call: TRBV19

cdr3_nt: TGTGCCAGCAGTGATTCAAGGGATTTCACCGGGGAGCTGTTTTTT
cdr3_aa: CASSDSRDFTGELFF
j_call: TRBJ2-2
d_call: .
clone_size: few
v_call: TRBV6-4

cdr3_nt: TGCGCCAGCAGCTTGGGAACAAACAATGAGCAGTTCTTC
cdr3_aa: CASSLGTNNEQFF
j_call: TRBJ2-1
d_call: .
clone_size: once
v_call: TRBV5-1

cdr3_nt: TGTGCCAGCAGCTTCCGGACTTCCTACAATGAGCAGTTCTTC
cdr3_aa: CASSFRTSYNEQFF
j_call: TRBJ2-1
d_call: .
clone_size: many
v_call: TRBV5-6

cdr3_nt: TGCAGTGCACCAGGGGGCTCAGGTGAGCAGTTCTTC
cdr3_aa: CSAPGGSGEQFF
j_call: TRBJ2-1
d_call: TRBD1
clone_size: .
v_call: TRBV20-1

cdr3_nt: TGCAGTGCTAGAGATATGGCAGGGGGCTACAATGAGCAGTTCTTC
cdr3_aa: CSARDMAGGYNEQFF
j_call: TRBJ2-1
d_call: TRBD1
clone_size: .
v_call: TRBV20-1

cdr3_nt: TGTGCCAGCAGCGTAGAGGGGGAAAGCACAGATACGCAGTATTTT
cdr3_aa: CASSVEGESTDTQYF
j_call: TRBJ2-3
d_call: .
clone_size: .
v_call: TRBV9

cdr3_nt: TGTGCCAGCAGCACCCGACTAGCGGGGTTCGGGGAGCTGTTTTTT
cdr3_aa: CASSTRLAGFGELFF
j_call: TRBJ2-2
d_call: TRBD2
clone_size: few
v_call: TRBV11-2